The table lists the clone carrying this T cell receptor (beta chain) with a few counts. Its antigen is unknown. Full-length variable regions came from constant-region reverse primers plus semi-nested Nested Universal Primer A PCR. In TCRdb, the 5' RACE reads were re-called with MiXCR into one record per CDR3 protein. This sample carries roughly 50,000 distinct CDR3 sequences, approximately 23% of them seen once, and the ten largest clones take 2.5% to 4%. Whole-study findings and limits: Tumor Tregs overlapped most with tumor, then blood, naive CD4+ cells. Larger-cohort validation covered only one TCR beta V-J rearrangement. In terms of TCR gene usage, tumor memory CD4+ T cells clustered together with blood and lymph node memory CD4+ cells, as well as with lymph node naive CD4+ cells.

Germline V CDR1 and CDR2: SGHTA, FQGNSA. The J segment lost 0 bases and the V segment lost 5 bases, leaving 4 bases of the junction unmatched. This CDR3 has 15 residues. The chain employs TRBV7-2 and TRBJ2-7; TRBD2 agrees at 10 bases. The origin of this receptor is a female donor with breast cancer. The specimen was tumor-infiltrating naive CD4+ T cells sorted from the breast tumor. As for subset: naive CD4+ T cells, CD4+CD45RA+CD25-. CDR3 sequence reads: CASSTGLASSYEQYF. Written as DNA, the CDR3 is TGTGCCAGCAGCACGGGACTAGCGTCCTCCTACGAGCAGTACTTC.